Listed here are 9 T cell receptor beta chains from one sample, sequenced in a study of T-cell memory formation after mild COVID-19. MiXCR, applied by TCRdb to the 5' RACE reads, yields one record per CDR3 protein. Of fewer than 650,000 distinct CDR3 sequences in the sample, roughly 21% were seen once. What was sequenced was PBMCs or a T cell subset sorted from them (not recorded which). These receptors were obtained from an adult woman who had mild COVID-19 (a few samples of this study predate the infection). Cell type and time point are not known.

The rearrangement links TRBV11-2 to TRBJ2-2, with D perhaps matching TRBD2 (5 bases). The CDR3 totals 16 residues. Germline-derived CDR1 and CDR2 are SGHAT and FQNNGV. Trimming left V 2 bases short and J 5 bases short, with 15 bases between. The CDR3 DNA sequence: TGTGCCAGCAGCTTACTAGCCGCGAGAGAAACCGGGGAGCTGTTTTTT. It yields the protein CASSLLAARETGELFF.

This clonotype was counted a few times. V is TRBV5-1 and J is TRBJ2-7; TRBD2 might be the D (6 bases). The CDR3 is made up of 13 amino acids. CDR1 and CDR2 from the germline V gene are SGHRS and YFSETQ. V was shortened by 9 bases and J by 2 bases, with 15 bases between the two germline ends. Written as DNA, the CDR3 is TGCGCCACCTCCCCCGGGAGCACCTACGAGCAGTACTTC. Translated, it gives CATSPGSTYEQYF.

The sample holds a few counts of this clonotype. V and J are TRBV14 and TRBJ1-2; D is undetermined. Germline CDR1 SGHDN, CDR2 FVKESK. The CDR3 is 17 amino acids. Trimming took off 0 bases at V and 2 bases at J, with 16 bases between the two ends. The CDR3 DNA sequence: TGTGCCAGCAGCCAAGAACGGGTAGAGCAACCCAACTATGGCTACACCTTC. Protein sequence: CASSQERVEQPNYGYTF. The full variable domain, completed using reference TRBV14 and TRBJ1-2, is EAGVTQFPSHSVIEKGQTVTLRCDPISGHDNLYWYRRVMGKEIKFLLHFVKESKQDESGMPNNRFLAERTGGTYSTLKVQPAELEDSGVYFCASSQERVEQPNYGYTFGSGTRLTVV.

This clonotype was seen a handful of times. V and J are TRBV5-5 and TRBJ1-2; possible D gene TRBD1, 5 bases. Trimming took 3 bases from V and 4 from J, leaving 16 bases between them. The CDR3 length is 15 residues. Germline CDR1 and CDR2: SGHKS and YYEKEE (reference sequence). CDR3 protein: CASSWVGAGSYGYTF. CDR3 nucleotides: TGTGCCAGCAGCTGGGTCGGGGCGGGGAGCTATGGCTACACCTTC.

This clonotype came up a few times. The chain joins TRBV24-1 to TRBJ2-1; TRBD2 matches 16 bases. From germline, CDR1 is KGHDR and CDR2 SFDVKD. The CDR3 covers 20 residues. Trimming removed 3 bases from V and 2 bases from J; junction bases left unmatched: 9. CDR3 in DNA: TGTGCCACCAGTGATCCGCCCGGGACTAGCGGGAGGGCCGCCTACAATGAGCAGTTCTTC. It encodes CATSDPPGTSGRAAYNEQFF.

In its sample, this clonotype was seen a few times. The chain recombines TRBV6-1 with TRBJ1-2, with D tentatively TRBD1 (5 bases). V dropped 2 bases and J dropped 2 bases, with 12 bases sitting between them. Germline-derived CDR1 and CDR2 are MNHNS and SASEGT. This CDR3 is built from 15 residues. CDR3 coding DNA: TGTGCCAGCAGTGAACGTGGGGACTTGAACTATGGCTACACCTTC. This codes for CASSERGDLNYGYTF.

This clonotype was seen only a few times. The chain joins TRBV20-1 to TRBJ1-2; TRBD1 might be the D (5 bases). Trimming removed 3 bases from V and 5 bases from J, with 16 bases in between. The V gene's germline CDR1 is DFQATT and CDR2 SNEGSKA (reference sequence). The CDR3 loop spans 14 amino acids. The CDR3 spells CSARRVGARYGYTF. The DNA for the CDR3 is TGCAGTGCTAGGAGAGTAGGGGCAAGGTATGGCTACACCTTC.

This rearrangement joins TRBV6-6 to TRBJ2-3; TRBD2 aligns across 7 bases. The CDR3 length is 17 residues. V shed 2 bases and J 3 bases; nucleotides not matched to a gene: 11. Germline CDR1 is MNHNY and CDR2 is SVGAGI (reference sequence). CDR3 sequence reads: CASSYPGEGQRTDTQYF. Written as DNA, the CDR3 is TGTGCCAGCAGTTACCCGGGGGAGGGCCAAAGGACAGATACGCAGTATTTT.

This clonotype was observed a few times. The V and J genes are TRBV2 and TRBJ2-7; a possible D gene is TRBD2 (6 bases). CDR1 and CDR2 from the germline V gene are SNHLY and FYNNEI. The CDR3 sequence is 14 residues long. V dropped 8 bases and J dropped 4 bases, with 18 bases sitting between them. CDR3 sequence: CASGGGAPVYEQYF. The CDR3 coding sequence is TGTGCCAGCGGGGGAGGAGCTCCCGTTTACGAGCAGTACTTC. The variable domain in full, completed from reference TRBV2 and TRBJ2-7, reads EPEVTQTPSHQVTQMGQEVILRCVPISNHLYFYWYRQILGQKVEFLVSFYNNEISEKSEIFDDQFSVERPDGSNFTLKIRSTKLEDSAMYFCASGGGAPVYEQYFGPGTRLTVT.